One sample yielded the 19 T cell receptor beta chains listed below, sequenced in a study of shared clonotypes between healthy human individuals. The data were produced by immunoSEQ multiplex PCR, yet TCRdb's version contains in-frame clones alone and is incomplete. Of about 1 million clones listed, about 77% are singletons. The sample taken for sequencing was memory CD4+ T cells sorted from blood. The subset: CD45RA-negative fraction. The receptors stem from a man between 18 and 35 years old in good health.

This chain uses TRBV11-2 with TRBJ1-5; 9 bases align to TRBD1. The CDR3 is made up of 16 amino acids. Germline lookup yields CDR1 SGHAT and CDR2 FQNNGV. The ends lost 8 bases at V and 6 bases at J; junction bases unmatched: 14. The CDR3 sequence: CASDIGDRVEAQPQHF. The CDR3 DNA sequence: TGTGCCAGCGATATCGGGGACAGGGTGGAGGCTCAGCCCCAGCATTTT.

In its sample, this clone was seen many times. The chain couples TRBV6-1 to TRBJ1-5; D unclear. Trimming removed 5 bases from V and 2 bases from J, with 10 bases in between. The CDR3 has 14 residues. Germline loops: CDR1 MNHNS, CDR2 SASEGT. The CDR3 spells CASSTTQGNQPQHF. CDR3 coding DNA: TGTGCCAGCAGTACTACTCAGGGCAATCAGCCCCAGCATTTT.

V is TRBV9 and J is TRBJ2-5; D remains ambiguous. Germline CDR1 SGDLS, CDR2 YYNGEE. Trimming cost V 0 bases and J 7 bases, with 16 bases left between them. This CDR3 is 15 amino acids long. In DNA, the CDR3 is TGTGCCAGCAGCGTAGAAGGTGTAGGGAAGGTGACCCAGTACTTC. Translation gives CASSVEGVGKVTQYF.

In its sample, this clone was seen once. DNA for the CDR3: TGTGCCAGCAGCTGGACTAGCGGGAGGGCCAGGGGGACTGAGCAGTTCTTC. It is translated as CASSWTSGRARGTEQFF. The gene calls are TRBV11-2 and TRBJ2-1, with TRBD2 matching 15 bases. J gave up 9 bases and V 4 bases, and 10 bases lay outside the gene matches. The germline gives CDR1 SGHAT, CDR2 FQNNGV. The CDR3 runs to 17 residues.

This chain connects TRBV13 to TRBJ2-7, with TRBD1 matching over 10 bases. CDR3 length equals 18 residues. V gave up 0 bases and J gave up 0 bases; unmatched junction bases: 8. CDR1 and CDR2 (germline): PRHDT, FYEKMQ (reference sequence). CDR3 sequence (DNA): TGTGCCAGCAGCTTAGGGACAGGGGGCATCTACCCCTCCTACGAGCAGTACTTC. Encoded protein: CASSLGTGGIYPSYEQYF.

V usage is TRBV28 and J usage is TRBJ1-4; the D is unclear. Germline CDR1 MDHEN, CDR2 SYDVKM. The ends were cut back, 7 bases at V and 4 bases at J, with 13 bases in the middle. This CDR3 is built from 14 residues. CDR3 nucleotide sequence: TGTGCCAGCACCCCCGGAGGTGGTAATGAAAAACTGTTTTTT. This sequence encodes CASTPGGGNEKLFF.

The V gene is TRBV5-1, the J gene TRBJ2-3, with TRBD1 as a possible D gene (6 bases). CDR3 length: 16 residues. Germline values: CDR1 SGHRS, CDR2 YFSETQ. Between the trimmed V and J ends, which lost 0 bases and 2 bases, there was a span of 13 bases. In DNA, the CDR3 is TGCGCCAGCAGCTTGGACGGGACACCAGCCACAGATACGCAGTATTTT. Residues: CASSLDGTPATDTQYF.

In DNA form, the CDR3 reads TGTGCCAGTAGTATGTCTTCGGCAGTGGCCGCTAGGAATGAGCAGTTCTTC. Its translation is CASSMSSAVAARNEQFF. V gene TRBV19 combines with J gene TRBJ2-1; D is unresolved. V lost 3 bases to trimming and J lost 7 bases, with 22 bases between them. Germline lookup yields CDR1 LNHDA and CDR2 SQIVND (reference sequence). The CDR3 has 17 amino acids.

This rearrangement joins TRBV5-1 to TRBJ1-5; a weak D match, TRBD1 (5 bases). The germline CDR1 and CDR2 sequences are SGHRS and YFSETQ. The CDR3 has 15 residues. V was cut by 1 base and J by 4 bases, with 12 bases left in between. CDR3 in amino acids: CASSLSSGGNQPQHF. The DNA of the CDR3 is TGCGCCAGCAGCTTGTCTTCTGGGGGGAATCAGCCCCAGCATTTT.

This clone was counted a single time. The CDR3 sequence is CASRAGAGWGTEAFF. CDR3 bases: TGTGCCAGCAGGGCAGGGGCCGGTTGGGGCACTGAAGCTTTCTTT. This chain joins TRBV6-1 and TRBJ1-1, with a tentative D call TRBD1 (6 bases). The germline gives CDR1 MNHNS, CDR2 SASEGT. The CDR3 length is 15 residues. Trimming pared 6 bases from V and 4 bases from J, leaving 18 bases between.

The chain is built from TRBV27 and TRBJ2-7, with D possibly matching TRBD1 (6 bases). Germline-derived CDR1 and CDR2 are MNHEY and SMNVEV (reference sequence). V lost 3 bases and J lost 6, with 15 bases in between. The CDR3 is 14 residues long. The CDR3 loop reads CASSFQGRMSEQYF. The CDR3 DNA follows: TGTGCCAGCAGTTTCCAGGGGCGGATGTCCGAGCAGTACTTC.

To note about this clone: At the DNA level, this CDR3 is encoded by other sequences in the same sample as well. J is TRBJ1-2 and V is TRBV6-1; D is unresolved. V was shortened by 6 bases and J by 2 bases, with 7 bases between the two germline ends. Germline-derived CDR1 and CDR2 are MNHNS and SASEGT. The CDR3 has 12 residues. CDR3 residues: CASSEPNYGYTF. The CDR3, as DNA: TGTGCCAGCAGCGAACCCAACTATGGCTACACCTTC.

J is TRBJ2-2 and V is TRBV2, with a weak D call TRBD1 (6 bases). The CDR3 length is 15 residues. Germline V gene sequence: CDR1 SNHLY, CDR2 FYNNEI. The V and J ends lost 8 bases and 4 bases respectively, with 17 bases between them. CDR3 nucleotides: TGTGCCAGCCAAGTTGGGGGCGTCAGCACCGGGGAGCTGTTTTTT. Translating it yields CASQVGGVSTGELFF.

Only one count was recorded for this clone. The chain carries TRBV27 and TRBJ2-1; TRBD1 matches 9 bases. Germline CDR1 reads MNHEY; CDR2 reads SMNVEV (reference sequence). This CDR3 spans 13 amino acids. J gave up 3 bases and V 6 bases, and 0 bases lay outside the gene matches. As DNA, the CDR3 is TGTGCCAGCAGGGGACAGGGCTACAATGAGCAGTTCTTC. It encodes CASRGQGYNEQFF.

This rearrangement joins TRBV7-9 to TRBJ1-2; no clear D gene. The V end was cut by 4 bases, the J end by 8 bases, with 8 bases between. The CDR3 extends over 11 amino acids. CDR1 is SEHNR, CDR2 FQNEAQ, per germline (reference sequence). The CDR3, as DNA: TGTGCCAGCAGCTCAACGAGGGGCTACACCTTC. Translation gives CASSSTRGYTF. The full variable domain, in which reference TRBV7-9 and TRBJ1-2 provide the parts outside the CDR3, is DTGVSQNPRHKITKRGQNVTFRCDPISEHNRLYWYRQTLGQGPEFLTYFQNEAQLEKSRLLSDRFSAERPKGSFSTLEIQRTEQGDSAMYLCASSSTRGYTFGSGTRLTVV.

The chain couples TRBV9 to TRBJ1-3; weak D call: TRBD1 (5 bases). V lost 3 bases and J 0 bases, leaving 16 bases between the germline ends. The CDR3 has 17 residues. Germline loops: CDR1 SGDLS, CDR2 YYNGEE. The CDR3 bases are TGTGCCAGCAGCGCCTCGAGCCAGGGCCTCTCTGGAAACACCATATATTTT. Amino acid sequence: CASSASSQGLSGNTIYF.

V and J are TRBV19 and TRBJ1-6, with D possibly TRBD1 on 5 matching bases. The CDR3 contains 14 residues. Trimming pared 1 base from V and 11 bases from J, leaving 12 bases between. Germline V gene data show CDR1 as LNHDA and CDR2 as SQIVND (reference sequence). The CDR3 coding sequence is TGTGCCAGTAGTATAGGGGGGGAATTAACACCCCTCCACTTT. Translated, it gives CASSIGGELTPLHF. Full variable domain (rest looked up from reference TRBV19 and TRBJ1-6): DGGITQSPKYLFRKEGQNVTLSCEQNLNHDAMYWYRQDPGQGLRLIYYSQIVNDFQKGDIAEGYSVSREKKESFPLTVTSAQKNPTAFYLCASSIGGELTPLHFGNGTRLTVT.

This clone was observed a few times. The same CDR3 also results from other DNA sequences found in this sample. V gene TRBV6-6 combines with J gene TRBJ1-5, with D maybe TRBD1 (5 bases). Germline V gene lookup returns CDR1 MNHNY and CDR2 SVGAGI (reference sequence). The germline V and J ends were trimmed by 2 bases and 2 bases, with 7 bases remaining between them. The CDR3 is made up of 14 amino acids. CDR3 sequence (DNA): TGTGCCAGCAGTTACGTAGGGGGCAATCAGCCCCAGCATTTT. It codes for CASSYVGGNQPQHF.

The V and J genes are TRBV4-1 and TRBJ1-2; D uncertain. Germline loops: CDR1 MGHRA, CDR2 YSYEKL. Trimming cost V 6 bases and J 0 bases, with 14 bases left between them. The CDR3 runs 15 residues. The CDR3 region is CASRPTGKANYGYTF. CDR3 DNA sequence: TGCGCCAGCAGACCTACGGGGAAGGCTAACTATGGCTACACCTTC.